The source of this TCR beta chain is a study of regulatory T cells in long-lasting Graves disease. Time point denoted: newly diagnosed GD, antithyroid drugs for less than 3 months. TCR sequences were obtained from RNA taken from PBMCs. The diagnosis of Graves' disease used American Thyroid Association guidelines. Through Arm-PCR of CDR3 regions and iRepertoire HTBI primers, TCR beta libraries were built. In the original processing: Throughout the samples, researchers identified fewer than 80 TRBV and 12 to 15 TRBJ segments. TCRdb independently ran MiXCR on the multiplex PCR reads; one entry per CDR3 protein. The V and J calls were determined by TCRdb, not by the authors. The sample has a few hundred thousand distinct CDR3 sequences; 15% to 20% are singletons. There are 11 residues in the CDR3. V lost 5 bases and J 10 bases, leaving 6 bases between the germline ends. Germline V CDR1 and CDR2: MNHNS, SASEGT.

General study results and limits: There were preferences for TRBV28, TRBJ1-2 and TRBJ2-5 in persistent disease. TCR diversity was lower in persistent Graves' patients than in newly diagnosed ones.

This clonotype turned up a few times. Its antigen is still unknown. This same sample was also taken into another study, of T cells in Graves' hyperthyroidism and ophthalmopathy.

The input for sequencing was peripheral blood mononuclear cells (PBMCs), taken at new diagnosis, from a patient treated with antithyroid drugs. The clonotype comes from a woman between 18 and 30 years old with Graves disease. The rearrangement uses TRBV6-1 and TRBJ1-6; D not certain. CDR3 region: CASSNGSPLHF. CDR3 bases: TGTGCCAGCAGTAACGGATCACCCCTCCACTTT.